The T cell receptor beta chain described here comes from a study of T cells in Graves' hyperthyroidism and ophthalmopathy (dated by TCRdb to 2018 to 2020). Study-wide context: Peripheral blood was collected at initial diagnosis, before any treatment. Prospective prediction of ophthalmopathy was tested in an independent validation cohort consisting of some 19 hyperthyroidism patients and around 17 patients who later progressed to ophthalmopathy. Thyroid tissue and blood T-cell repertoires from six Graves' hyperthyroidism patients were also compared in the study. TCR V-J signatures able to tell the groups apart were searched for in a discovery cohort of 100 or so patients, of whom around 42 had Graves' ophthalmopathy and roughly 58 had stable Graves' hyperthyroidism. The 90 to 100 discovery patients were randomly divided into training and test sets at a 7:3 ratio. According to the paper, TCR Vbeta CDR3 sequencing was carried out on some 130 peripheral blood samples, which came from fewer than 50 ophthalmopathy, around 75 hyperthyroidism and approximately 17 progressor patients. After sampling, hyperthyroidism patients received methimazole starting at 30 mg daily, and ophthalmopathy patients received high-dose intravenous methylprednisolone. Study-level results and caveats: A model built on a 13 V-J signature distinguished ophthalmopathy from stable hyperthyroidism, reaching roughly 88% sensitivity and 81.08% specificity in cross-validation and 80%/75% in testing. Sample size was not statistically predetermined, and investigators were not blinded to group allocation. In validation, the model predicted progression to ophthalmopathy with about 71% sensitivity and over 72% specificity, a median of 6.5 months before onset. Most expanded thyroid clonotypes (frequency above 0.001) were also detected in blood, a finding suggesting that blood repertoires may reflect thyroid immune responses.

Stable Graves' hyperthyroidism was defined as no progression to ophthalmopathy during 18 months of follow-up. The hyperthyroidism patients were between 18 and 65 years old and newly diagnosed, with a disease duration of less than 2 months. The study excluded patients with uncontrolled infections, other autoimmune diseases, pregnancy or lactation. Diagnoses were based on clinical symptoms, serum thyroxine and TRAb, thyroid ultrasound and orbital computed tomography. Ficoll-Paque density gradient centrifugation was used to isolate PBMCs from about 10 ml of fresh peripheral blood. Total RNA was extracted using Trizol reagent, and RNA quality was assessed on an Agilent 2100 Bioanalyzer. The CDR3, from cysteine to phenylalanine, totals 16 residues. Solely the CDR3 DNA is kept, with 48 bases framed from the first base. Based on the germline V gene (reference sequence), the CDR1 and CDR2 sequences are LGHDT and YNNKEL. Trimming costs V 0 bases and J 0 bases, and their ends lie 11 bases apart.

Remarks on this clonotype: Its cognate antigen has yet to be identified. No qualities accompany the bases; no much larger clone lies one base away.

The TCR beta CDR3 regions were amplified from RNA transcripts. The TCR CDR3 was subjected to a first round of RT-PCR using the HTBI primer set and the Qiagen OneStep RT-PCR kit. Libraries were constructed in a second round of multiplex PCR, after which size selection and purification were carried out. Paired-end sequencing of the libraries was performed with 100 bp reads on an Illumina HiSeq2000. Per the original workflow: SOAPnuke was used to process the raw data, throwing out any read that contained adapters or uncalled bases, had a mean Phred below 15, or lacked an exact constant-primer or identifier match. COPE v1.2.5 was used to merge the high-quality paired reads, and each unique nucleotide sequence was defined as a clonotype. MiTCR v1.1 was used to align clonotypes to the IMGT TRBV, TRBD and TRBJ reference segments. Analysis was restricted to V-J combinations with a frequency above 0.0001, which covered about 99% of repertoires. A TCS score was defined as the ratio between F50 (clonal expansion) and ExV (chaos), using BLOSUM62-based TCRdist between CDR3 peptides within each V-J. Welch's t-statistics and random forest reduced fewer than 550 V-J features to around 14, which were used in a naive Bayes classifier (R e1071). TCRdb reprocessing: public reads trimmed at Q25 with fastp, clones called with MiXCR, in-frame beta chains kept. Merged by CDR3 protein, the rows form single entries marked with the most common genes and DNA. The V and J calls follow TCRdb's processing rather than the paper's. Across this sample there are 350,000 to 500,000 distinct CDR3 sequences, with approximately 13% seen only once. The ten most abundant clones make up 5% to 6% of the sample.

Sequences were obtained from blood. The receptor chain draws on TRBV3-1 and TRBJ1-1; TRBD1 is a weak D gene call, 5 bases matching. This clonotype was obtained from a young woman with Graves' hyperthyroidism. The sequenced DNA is TGTGCCAGCAGCCAAGATTTAGGGGCCATGAACACTGAAGCTTTCTTT. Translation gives CASSQDLGAMNTEAFF.